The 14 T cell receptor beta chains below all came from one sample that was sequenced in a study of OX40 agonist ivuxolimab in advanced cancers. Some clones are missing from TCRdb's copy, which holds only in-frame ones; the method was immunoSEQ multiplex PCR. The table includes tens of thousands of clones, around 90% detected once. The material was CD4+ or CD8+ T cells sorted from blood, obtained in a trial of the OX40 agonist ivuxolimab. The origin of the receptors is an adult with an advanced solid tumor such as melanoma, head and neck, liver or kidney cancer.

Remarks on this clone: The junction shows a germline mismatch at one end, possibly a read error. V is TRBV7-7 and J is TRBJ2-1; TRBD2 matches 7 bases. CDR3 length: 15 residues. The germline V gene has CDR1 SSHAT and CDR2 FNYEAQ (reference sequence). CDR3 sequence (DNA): TGTGCTAGCAGCATCGGCGGGAGCTCCTACAATGAGCAGTTCTTC. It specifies CASSIGGSSYNEQFF.

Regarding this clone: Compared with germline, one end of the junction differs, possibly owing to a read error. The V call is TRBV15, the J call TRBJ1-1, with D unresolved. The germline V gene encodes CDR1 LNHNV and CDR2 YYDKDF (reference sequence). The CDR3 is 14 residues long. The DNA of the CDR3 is TGTGCCACCAGCGGAGATAGTAGCGTTACTGAAGCTTTCTTT. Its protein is CATSGDSSVTEAFF.

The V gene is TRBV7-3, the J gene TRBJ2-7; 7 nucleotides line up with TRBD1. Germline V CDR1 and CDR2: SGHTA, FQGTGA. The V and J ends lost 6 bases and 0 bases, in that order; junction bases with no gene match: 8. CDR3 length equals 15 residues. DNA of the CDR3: TGTGCCAGCAGTTCTACACAGGGGAGCTCCTACGAGCAGTACTTC. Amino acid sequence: CASSSTQGSSYEQYF.

CDR3 in DNA: TGCAGTGCTAGTAACCAGAATGGCTACACCTTC. This gives the protein CSASNQNGYTF. The chain couples TRBV20-1 to TRBJ1-2; D gene uncertain. This CDR3 contains 11 residues. The V end was cut by 3 bases, the J end by 6 bases, with 8 bases between. Germline lookup yields CDR1 DFQATT and CDR2 SNEGSKA (reference sequence).

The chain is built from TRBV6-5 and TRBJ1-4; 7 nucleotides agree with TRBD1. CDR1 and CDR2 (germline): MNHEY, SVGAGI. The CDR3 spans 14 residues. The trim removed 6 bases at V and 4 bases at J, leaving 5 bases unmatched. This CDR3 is CASSLGTDNEKLFF. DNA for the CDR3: TGTGCCAGCAGCCTCGGGACAGATAATGAAAAACTGTTTTTT.

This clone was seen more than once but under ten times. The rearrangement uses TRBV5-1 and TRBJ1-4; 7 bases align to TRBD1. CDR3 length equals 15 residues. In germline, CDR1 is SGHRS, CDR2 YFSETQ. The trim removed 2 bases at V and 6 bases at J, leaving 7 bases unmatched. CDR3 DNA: TGCGCCAGCAGCTTAGCCGGGGACAGATATGAAAAACTGTTTTTT. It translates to CASSLAGDRYEKLFF.

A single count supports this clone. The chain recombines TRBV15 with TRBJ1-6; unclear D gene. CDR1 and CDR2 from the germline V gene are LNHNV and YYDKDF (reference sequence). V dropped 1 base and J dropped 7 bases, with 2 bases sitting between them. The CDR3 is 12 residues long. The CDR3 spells CATSRVNSPLHF. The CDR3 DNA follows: TGTGCCACCAGCAGAGTCAATTCACCCCTCCACTTT.

CDR3 in amino acids: CASSIPGTANYGYTF. For the CDR3, the DNA is TGTGCCAGTAGTATACCGGGGACAGCTAACTATGGCTACACCTTC. The chain links TRBV19 to TRBJ1-2, with 7 nucleotides matching TRBD1. With 2 bases clipped from V and 0 bases from J, the junction kept 3 bases outside the gene matches. This CDR3 contains 15 residues. Germline values: CDR1 LNHDA, CDR2 SQIVND (reference sequence).

CDR3 residues: CASSLDRTYTGELFF. In DNA, the CDR3 is TGTGCCAGCAGCTTGGACAGGACCTACACCGGGGAGCTGTTTTTT. This chain links TRBV5-4 with TRBJ2-2; possible D gene TRBD1, 5 bases. Germline assignment: CDR1 SGHNT and CDR2 YYREEE (reference sequence). Trimming removed 0 bases at V and 3 bases at J, with 9 bases between. CDR3 length: 15 residues.

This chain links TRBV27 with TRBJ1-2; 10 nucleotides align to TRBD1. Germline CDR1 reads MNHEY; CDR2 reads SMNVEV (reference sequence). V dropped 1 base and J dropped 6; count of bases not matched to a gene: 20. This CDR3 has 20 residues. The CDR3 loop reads CASSLFPMGTGETTSNGYTF. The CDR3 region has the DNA TGTGCCAGCAGTTTATTCCCAATGGGGACAGGGGAGACCACTTCTAATGGCTACACCTTC.

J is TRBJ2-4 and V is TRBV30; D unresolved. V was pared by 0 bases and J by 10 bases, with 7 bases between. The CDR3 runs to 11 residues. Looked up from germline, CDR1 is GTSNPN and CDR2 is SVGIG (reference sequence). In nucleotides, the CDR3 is TGTGCCTGGAGTGTACAGCAAATTCAGTACTTC. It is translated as CAWSVQQIQYF.

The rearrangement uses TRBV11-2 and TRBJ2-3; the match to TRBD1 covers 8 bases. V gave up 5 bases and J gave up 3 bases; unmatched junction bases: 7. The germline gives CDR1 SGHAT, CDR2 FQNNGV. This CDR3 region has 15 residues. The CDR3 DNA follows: TGTGCCAGCAGCCAAGGACAGGGAAAGACAGATACGCAGTATTTT. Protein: CASSQGQGKTDTQYF.

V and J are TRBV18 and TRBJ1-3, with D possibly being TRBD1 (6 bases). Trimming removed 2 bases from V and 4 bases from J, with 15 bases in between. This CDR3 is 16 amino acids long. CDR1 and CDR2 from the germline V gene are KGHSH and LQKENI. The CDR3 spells CASSPSQGLGGNTIYF. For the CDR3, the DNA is TGTGCCAGCTCACCAAGCCAGGGGCTAGGCGGAAACACCATATATTTT.

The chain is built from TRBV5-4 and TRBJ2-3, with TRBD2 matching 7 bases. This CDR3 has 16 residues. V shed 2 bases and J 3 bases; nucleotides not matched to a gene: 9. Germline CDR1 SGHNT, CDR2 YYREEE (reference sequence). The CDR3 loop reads CASSFSGGRGTDTQYF. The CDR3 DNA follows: TGTGCCAGCAGCTTTTCCGGCGGGAGAGGGACAGATACGCAGTATTTT.